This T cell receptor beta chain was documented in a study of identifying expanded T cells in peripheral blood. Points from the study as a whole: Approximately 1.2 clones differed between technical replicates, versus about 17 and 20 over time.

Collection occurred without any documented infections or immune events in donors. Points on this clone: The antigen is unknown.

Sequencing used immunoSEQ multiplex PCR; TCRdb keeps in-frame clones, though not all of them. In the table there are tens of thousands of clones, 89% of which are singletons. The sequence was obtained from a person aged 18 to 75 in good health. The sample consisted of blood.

CDR3 loop: CASSLLSAQGYTF. The DNA of the CDR3 is TGTGCCAGCAGCTTACTTTCCGCACAAGGCTACACCTTC. V usage is TRBV5-5 and J usage is TRBJ1-2, with D hard to call. The CDR3 covers 13 residues. Per germline, CDR1 SGHKS and CDR2 YYEKEE (reference sequence). Trimming stripped 2 bases from V and 8 bases from J, with 13 bases between. The entire variable domain, with the rest obtained from reference TRBV5-5 and TRBJ1-2, is as follows: DAGVTQSPTHLIKTRGQQVTLRCSPISGHKSVSWYQQVLGQGPQFIFQYYEKEERGRGNFPDRFSARQFPNYSSELNVNALLLGDSALYLCASSLLSAQGYTFGSGTRLTVV.